This entry describes one T cell receptor beta chain. There are many counts of this clone. Its antigen specificity is not known. Per-base qualities were not stored, and no clone one base away is much larger. This sample was included in a study of metastatic and nonmetastatic thyroid tumors (dated by TCRdb to about 2020). In terms of the full investigation: For patients with malignant and with benign thyroid disease, the researchers compared repertoires between peripheral blood samples and tumor or nodule tissue samples. Findings and caveats that apply to the study as a whole: In both blood and tumor samples, TCR beta diversity was reported to be significantly higher in malignant tumors than in benign nodules.

From its cysteine to its phenylalanine, the CDR3 spans 13 amino acids. Only the CDR3 portion is preserved as DNA: 39 bases, with reading frame beginning at the first base. V trim: 2 bases; J trim: 6 bases; unmatched bases: 3. From the germline V gene, CDR1 is MNHNS and CDR2 is SASEGT. None of the patients had been given any treatment before thyroid surgery. Using T-cell receptor beta sequencing, the study looked back at clinical samples from patients collected from about 2011 to 2019. The library was obtained by PCR. Instrument on record: Illumina HiSeq 4000. High-throughput sequencing was used to profile the TCR beta-chain CDR3 region of each patient. Per the original workflow: The researchers built a classifier to tell apart papillary thyroid cancer patients with distant metastasis, based on CDR3 differences among clinicopathological groups. To measure repertoire diversity the researchers used the Shannon index, while the Morisita-Horn index served to gauge how similar the tumor and blood repertoires were. The public reads were reanalyzed by TCRdb: fastp trimming at Q25, MiXCR alignment, in-frame beta chains only. TCRdb, not the original authors, processed these V and J calls. The sample records about 40,000 clones, approximately 16% of which are singletons. The ten biggest clones cover about 3.8% of the sample.

The source material was blood. The receptor's source is a female donor with papillary thyroid cancer or a benign thyroid nodule (not recorded which). Some clones in this sample may be carry-over from other donors' samples. Recombination joined TRBV6-1 with TRBJ1-1, and 7 junction bases match TRBD1. The DNA sequence is as follows: TGTGCCAGCAGTGAACAGGGGGGCCCTGAAGCTTTCTTT. This encodes CASSEQGGPEAFF.